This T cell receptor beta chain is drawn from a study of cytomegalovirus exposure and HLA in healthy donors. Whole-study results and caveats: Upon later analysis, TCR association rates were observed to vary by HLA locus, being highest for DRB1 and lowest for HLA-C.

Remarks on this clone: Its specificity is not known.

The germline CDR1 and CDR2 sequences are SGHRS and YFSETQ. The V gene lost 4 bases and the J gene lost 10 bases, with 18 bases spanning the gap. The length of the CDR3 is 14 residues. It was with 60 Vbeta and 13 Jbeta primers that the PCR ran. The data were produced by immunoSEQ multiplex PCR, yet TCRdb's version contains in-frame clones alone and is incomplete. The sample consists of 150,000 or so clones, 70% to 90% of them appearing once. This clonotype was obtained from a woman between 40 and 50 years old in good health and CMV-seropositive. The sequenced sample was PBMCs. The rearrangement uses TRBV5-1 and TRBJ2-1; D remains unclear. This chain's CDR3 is CASSEANALGEQFF. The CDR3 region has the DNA TGCGCCAGCAGCGAAGCGAATGCACTCGGGGAGCAGTTCTTC.